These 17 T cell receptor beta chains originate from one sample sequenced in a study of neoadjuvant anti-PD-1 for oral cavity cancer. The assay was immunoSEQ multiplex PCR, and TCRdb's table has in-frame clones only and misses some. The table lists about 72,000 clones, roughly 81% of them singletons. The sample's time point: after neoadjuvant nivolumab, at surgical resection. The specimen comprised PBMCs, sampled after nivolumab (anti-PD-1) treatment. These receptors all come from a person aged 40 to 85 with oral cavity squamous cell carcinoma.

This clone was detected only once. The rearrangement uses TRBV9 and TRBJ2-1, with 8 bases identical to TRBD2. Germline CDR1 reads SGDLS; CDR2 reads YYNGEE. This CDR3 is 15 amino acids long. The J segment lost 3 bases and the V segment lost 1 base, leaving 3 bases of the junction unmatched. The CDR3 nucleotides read TGTGCCAGCAGCGTATACCTAGCGGGCTACAATGAGCAGTTCTTC. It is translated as CASSVYLAGYNEQFF.

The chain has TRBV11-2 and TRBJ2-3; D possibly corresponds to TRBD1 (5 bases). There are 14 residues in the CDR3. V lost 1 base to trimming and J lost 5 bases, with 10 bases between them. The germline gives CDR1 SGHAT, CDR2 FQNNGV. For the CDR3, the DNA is TGTGCCAGCAGCTTAGTTTCAGGGAAAGATACGCAGTATTTT. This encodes CASSLVSGKDTQYF.

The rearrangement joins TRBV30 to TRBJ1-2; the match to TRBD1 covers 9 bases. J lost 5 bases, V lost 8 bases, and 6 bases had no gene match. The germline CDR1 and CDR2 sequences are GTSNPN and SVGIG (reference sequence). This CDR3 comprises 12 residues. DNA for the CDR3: TGTGCCACGGACAGGGGCGAATATGGCTACACCTTC. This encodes CATDRGEYGYTF. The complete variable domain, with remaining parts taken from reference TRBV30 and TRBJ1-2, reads SQTIHQWPATLVQPVGSPLSLECTVEGTSNPNLYWYRQAAGRGLQLLFYSVGIGQISSEVPQNLSASRPQDRQFILSSKKLLLSDSGFYLCATDRGEYGYTFGSGTRLTVV.

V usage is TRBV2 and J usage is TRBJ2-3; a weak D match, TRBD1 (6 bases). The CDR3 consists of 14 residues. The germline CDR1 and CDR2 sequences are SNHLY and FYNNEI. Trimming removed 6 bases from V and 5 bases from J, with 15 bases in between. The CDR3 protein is CASRHRERRDTQYF. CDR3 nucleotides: TGTGCCAGCAGACACAGGGAGCGGAGAGATACGCAGTATTTT.

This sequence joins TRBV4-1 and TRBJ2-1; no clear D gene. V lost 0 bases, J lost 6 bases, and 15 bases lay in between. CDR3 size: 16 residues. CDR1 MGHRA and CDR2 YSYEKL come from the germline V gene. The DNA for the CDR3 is TGCGCCAGCAGCCAAGATCAGCCCTTGCTCCCCAATGAGCAGTTCTTC. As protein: CASSQDQPLLPNEQFF.

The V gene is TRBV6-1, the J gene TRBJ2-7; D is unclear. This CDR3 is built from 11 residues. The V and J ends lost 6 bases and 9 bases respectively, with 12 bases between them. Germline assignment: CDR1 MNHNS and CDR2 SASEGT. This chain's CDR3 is CASREIHGQYF. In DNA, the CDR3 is TGTGCCAGCAGAGAGATCCATGGGCAGTACTTC.

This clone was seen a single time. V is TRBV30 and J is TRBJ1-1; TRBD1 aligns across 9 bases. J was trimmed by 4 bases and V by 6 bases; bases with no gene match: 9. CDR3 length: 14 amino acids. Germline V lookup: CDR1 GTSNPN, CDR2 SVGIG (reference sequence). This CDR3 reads CACRNTGGVTEAFF. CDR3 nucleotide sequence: TGTGCCTGCCGAAATACAGGGGGCGTCACTGAAGCTTTCTTT.

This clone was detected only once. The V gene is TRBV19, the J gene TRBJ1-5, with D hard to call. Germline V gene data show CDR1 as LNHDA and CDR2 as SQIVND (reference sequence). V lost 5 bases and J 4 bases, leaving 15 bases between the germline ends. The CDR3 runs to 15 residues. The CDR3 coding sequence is TGTGCCAGTAGTTTTGCCAGGTTCTCGAATCAGCCCCAGCATTTT. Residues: CASSFARFSNQPQHF.

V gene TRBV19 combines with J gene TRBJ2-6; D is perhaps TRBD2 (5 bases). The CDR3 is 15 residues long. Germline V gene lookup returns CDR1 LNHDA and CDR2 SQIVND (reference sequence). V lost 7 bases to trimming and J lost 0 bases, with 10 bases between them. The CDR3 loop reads CASMRASSGANVLTF. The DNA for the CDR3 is TGTGCCAGTATGAGGGCGAGCTCTGGGGCCAACGTCCTGACTTTC.

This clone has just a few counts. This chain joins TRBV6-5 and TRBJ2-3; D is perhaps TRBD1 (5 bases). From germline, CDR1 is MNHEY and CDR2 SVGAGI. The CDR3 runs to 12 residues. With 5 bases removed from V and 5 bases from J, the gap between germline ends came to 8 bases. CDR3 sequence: CASSTTGDTQYF. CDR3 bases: TGTGCCAGCAGTACAACAGGAGATACGCAGTATTTT.

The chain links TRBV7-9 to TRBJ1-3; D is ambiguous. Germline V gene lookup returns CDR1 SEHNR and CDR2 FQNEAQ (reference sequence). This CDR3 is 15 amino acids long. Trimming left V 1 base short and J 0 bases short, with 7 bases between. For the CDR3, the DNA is TGTGCCAGCAGCTTAGTTCCGGTCTCTGGAAACACCATATATTTT. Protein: CASSLVPVSGNTIYF.

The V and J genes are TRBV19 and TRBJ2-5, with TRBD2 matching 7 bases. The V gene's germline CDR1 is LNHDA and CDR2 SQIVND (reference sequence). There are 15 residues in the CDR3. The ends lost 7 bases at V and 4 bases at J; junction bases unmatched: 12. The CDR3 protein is CASKRREGSVETQYF. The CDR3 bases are TGTGCCAGTAAAAGGAGGGAGGGCTCGGTAGAGACCCAGTACTTC. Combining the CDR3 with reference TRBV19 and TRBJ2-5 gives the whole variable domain DGGITQSPKYLFRKEGQNVTLSCEQNLNHDAMYWYRQDPGQGLRLIYYSQIVNDFQKGDIAEGYSVSREKKESFPLTVTSAQKNPTAFYLCASKRREGSVETQYFGPGTRLLVL.

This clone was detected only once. The CDR3 DNA reads TGTGCCAGTAGTTCCCACGCAGCCAACGTCCTGACTTTC. The encoded protein is CASSSHAANVLTF. The V call is TRBV19, the J call TRBJ2-6, with unresolved D. Per the germline V gene, CDR1 is LNHDA and CDR2 is SQIVND (reference sequence). Deletions cut 5 bases from V and 7 bases from J, with 9 bases between. The CDR3 sequence is 13 residues long.

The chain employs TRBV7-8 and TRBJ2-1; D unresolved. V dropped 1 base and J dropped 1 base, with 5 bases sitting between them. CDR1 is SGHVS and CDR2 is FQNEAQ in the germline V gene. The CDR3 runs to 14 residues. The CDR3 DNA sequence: TGTGCCAGCAGCTTAGGGGGTTCCTACAATGAGCAGTTCTTC. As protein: CASSLGGSYNEQFF.

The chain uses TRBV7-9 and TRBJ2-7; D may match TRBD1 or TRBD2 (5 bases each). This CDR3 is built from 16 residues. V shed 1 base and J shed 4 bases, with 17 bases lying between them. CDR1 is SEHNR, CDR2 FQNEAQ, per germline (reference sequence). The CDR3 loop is CASSLGGGGLYYEQYF. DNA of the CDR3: TGTGCCAGCAGCTTAGGGGGCGGAGGCCTTTATTACGAGCAGTACTTC.

CDR3 amino acids: CASSALRSALGEQYF. Written as DNA, the CDR3 is TGTGCCAGCAGCGCCCTCCGTTCGGCCCTCGGGGAGCAGTACTTC. The chain joins TRBV6-1 to TRBJ2-7; D gene uncertain. Per the germline V gene, CDR1 is MNHNS and CDR2 is SASEGT. This CDR3 comprises 15 residues. With 6 bases removed from V and 7 bases from J, the gap between germline ends came to 22 bases.

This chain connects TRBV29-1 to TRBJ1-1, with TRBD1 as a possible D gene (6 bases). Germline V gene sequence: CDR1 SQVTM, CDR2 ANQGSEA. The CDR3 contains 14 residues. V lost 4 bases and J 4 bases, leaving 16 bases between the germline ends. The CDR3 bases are TGCAGCGTTGGTGGGGGGGCGCAAGGCACTGAAGCTTTCTTT. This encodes CSVGGGAQGTEAFF.